These 27 T cell receptor beta chains originate from one sample sequenced in a study of control samples from healthy donors and cancer patients. Clones were sequenced by immunoSEQ multiplex PCR, and TCRdb holds only the in-frame ones, with some missing. The sample records 75,000 to 95,000 clones, around nine tenths being singletons. Sequencing was carried out using blood. The receptors derive from a woman aged 18-29 years in good health.

The chain uses TRBV10-3 and TRBJ1-1; 7 bases fit TRBD1. This CDR3 comprises 17 residues. The germline V gene encodes CDR1 ENHRY and CDR2 SYGVKD. Trimming removed 3 bases from V and 0 bases from J; junction bases left unmatched: 10. The CDR3 protein is CAISDVTGAALNTEAFF. Written as DNA, the CDR3 is TGTGCCATCAGTGATGTTACAGGGGCGGCGTTGAACACTGAAGCTTTCTTT.

The rearrangement joins TRBV12-2 to TRBJ1-1. TRBV12-2 is flagged as a pseudogene. This CDR3 region has 17 residues. In nucleotides, the CDR3 is TGTGCAAGTCGCTTAGCGTTGGCGGTAGAGGGGAACACTGAAGCTTTCTTT. Its translation is CASRLALAVEGNTEAFF.

The rearrangement uses TRBV18 and TRBJ1-5; D perhaps matches TRBD1 (6 bases). CDR3 length: 17 residues. V was trimmed by 2 bases and J by 0 bases, leaving 14 bases between them. Per the germline V gene, CDR1 is KGHSH and CDR2 is LQKENI. In nucleotides, the CDR3 is TGTGCCAGCTCACCAACGAGACAGGATTATAGCAATCAGCCCCAGCATTTT. Protein: CASSPTRQDYSNQPQHF.

The V and J genes are TRBV5-6 and TRBJ1-1, with 9 bases lining up with TRBD1. Germline assignment: CDR1 SGHDT and CDR2 YYEEEE. The CDR3 covers 15 residues. Trimming cost V 3 bases and J 5 bases; bases outside gene matches: 8. The CDR3 nucleotides are TGTGCCAGCAGCTCCCAGACAGGGGGAGGAACTGAAGCTTTCTTT. Translating gives CASSSQTGGGTEAFF.

The V call is TRBV29-1, the J call TRBJ1-5; D is possibly TRBD1 (5 bases). The CDR3 has 13 amino acids. The germline V gene encodes CDR1 SQVTM and CDR2 ANQGSEA. Trimming took off 4 bases at V and 4 bases at J, with 11 bases between the two ends. The CDR3 loop reads CSVGDVGNQPQHF. CDR3 coding DNA: TGCAGCGTTGGGGACGTTGGGAATCAGCCCCAGCATTTT.

The chain links TRBV6-4 to TRBJ1-5; 9 positions agree with TRBD1. CDR1 and CDR2 (germline): MRHNA, SNTAGT. This CDR3 contains 14 residues. The ends lost 6 bases at V and 2 bases at J; junction bases unmatched: 2. The DNA of the CDR3 is TGTGCCAGCAGACGGACAGGGGGCAATCAGCCCCAGCATTTT. Translated: CASRRTGGNQPQHF.

This chain uses TRBV11-2 with TRBJ1-3, with D perhaps matching TRBD1 (6 bases). In germline, CDR1 is SGHAT, CDR2 FQNNGV. The V gene lost 6 bases and the J gene lost 0 bases, with 21 bases spanning the gap. The CDR3 covers 18 residues. In DNA, the CDR3 is TGTGCCAGCAGATTGGGGGGGCAGGGGAGCAGCTCTGGAAACACCATATATTTT. Its protein is CASRLGGQGSSSGNTIYF.

This clone was found a few times. The V call is TRBV24-1, the J call TRBJ1-2, with D unclear. The V and J ends lost 0 bases and 6 bases respectively, with 7 bases between them. CDR1 and CDR2 from the germline V gene are KGHDR and SFDVKD. The CDR3 is made up of 13 amino acids. As DNA, the CDR3 is TGTGCCACCAGTGATTTGTGGGGAAATGGCTACACCTTC. Translating it yields CATSDLWGNGYTF.

The chain links TRBV4-1 to TRBJ1-1, with no clear D. Germline CDR1 and CDR2: MGHRA and YSYEKL. Trimming stripped 6 bases from V and 4 bases from J, with 18 bases between. The CDR3 spans 15 residues. CDR3 bases: TGCGCCAGCAGTCACGCCCGAAATTGGTTCACTGAAGCTTTCTTT. This gives the protein CASSHARNWFTEAFF.

The chain carries TRBV7-2 and TRBJ1-3, with D maybe TRBD1 (5 bases). This CDR3 has 13 residues. Germline CDR1 and CDR2: SGHTA and FQGNSA. V lost 3 bases to trimming and J lost 7 bases, with 10 bases between them. CDR3 loop: CASSLRRGNTIYF. The CDR3 nucleotides are TGTGCCAGCAGCTTGAGACGGGGGAACACCATATATTTT.

The chain has TRBV27 and TRBJ1-4; 8 nucleotides match TRBD1. In germline, CDR1 is MNHEY, CDR2 SMNVEV (reference sequence). The CDR3 spans 14 residues. V shed 3 bases and J 7 bases; nucleotides not matched to a gene: 4. CDR3 nucleotide sequence: TGTGCCAGCAGTTTTCGGGACAGGAGTGAAAAACTGTTTTTT. Its translation is CASSFRDRSEKLFF.

This sequence joins TRBV9 and TRBJ2-7; D is unresolved. The CDR3 totals 14 residues. Germline V gives CDR1 SGDLS, CDR2 YYNGEE. Trimming left V 4 bases short and J 0 bases short, with 11 bases between. Here the CDR3 reads CASSPGGSSYEQYF. The CDR3 DNA reads TGTGCCAGCAGCCCCGGCGGCAGCTCCTACGAGCAGTACTTC.

The chain uses TRBV2 and TRBJ1-1, with 8 bases identical to TRBD1. The CDR3 has 14 amino acids. Germline V gives CDR1 SNHLY, CDR2 FYNNEI. Unmatched junction bases numbered 6, after V lost 6 bases and J lost 3 bases. Here the CDR3 DNA reads TGTGCCAGCAGACAGGGGGAGGCTTACACTGAAGCTTTCTTT. Translated, it gives CASRQGEAYTEAFF.

This clone was counted a single time. The chain employs TRBV6-2 or TRBV6-3 and TRBJ2-1, with D possibly TRBD2 on 5 matching bases. Germline V lookup: CDR1 MNHEY, CDR2 SVGEGT. The CDR3 contains 17 residues. Trimming cost V 2 bases and J 3 bases, with 17 bases left between them. DNA of the CDR3: TGTGCCAGCAGTTACCGGGATTCACTGCCCCTCTACAATGAGCAGTTCTTC. It yields the protein CASSYRDSLPLYNEQFF.

The V and J genes are TRBV19 and TRBJ2-5; D not resolved. The CDR3 loop spans 13 amino acids. V was pared by 3 bases and J by 4 bases, with 9 bases between. Germline V gene data show CDR1 as LNHDA and CDR2 as SQIVND (reference sequence). This chain's CDR3 is CASSMGLLETQYF. The DNA for the CDR3 is TGTGCCAGTAGTATGGGCCTTTTAGAGACCCAGTACTTC.

The CDR3 DNA sequence: TGTGCCAGTAATTTAGGCGGGACCTACGAGCAGTACTTC. This gives the protein CASNLGGTYEQYF. J is TRBJ2-7 and V is TRBV19, with D maybe TRBD2 (6 bases). This CDR3 has 13 residues. Trimming removed 7 bases at V and 2 bases at J, with 12 bases between. Germline values: CDR1 LNHDA, CDR2 SQIVND (reference sequence).

The V and J genes are TRBV7-2 and TRBJ1-6; weak D call: TRBD1 (6 bases). The V and J ends lost 5 bases and 4 bases respectively, with 21 bases between them. CDR3 size: 18 residues. Germline CDR1 is SGHTA and CDR2 is FQGNSA. The CDR3: CASSQLAPGEHYNSPLHF. DNA of the CDR3: TGTGCCAGCAGCCAACTAGCTCCAGGGGAGCATTATAATTCACCCCTCCACTTT.

This chain connects TRBV11-1 to TRBJ2-5; perhaps TRBD1 as D (6 bases). This CDR3 contains 13 residues. Germline V CDR1 and CDR2: SGHAT, FQDESV (reference sequence). Deletions cut 8 bases from V and 0 bases from J, with 10 bases between. This CDR3 is CASPYRDQETQYF. Written as DNA, the CDR3 is TGTGCCAGCCCTTACAGGGACCAAGAGACCCAGTACTTC.

The chain couples TRBV7-2 to TRBJ2-1; weak D call: TRBD2 (6 bases). V was clipped by 1 base and J by 3 bases, with 10 bases between them. The CDR3 loop spans 15 amino acids. Germline V gene data show CDR1 as SGHTA and CDR2 as FQGNSA. The CDR3 DNA follows: TGTGCCAGCAGCTTAGGGATAGCGGACTACAATGAGCAGTTCTTC. This sequence encodes CASSLGIADYNEQFF.

The V call is TRBV24-1, the J call TRBJ2-1; perhaps D is TRBD1 or TRBD2 (5 bases each). The CDR3 runs to 16 residues. Germline assignment: CDR1 KGHDR and CDR2 SFDVKD. V was pared by 5 bases and J by 7 bases, with 20 bases between. CDR3 in DNA: TGTGCCACCAGTGTCTTACAGTCCCTTGGGACGAATGAGCAGTTCTTC. Encoded protein: CATSVLQSLGTNEQFF.

The chain combines TRBV4-2 with TRBJ2-7, with TRBD1 matching over 8 bases. The V and J ends lost 1 base and 3 bases, in that order; junction bases with no gene match: 5. CDR1 is LGHNA, CDR2 YNFKEQ, per germline. The CDR3 is 15 amino acids. CDR3 sequence: CASSQARTGIYEQYF. CDR3 nucleotide sequence: TGTGCCAGCAGCCAAGCCCGGACAGGGATCTACGAGCAGTACTTC.

The chain links TRBV5-1 to TRBJ2-1, with 7 bases aligning to TRBD1. From germline, CDR1 is SGHRS and CDR2 YFSETQ. This CDR3 has 14 amino acids. V shed 4 bases, J shed 4 bases, and the junction held 5 bases outside the gene matches. The CDR3 DNA follows: TGCGCCAGCAGCCACGGACAGGAGTACAATGAGCAGTTCTTC. It encodes CASSHGQEYNEQFF.

The chain employs TRBV29-1 and TRBJ1-1; D uncertain. V was pared by 5 bases and J by 1 base, with 17 bases between. CDR1 and CDR2 (germline): SQVTM, ANQGSEA. CDR3 length: 15 amino acids. This chain's CDR3 is CSVMRHTTSNTEAFF. The CDR3 DNA sequence: TGCAGCGTTATGCGACACACCACTTCGAACACTGAAGCTTTCTTT.

V usage is TRBV20-1 and J usage is TRBJ2-3; 11 bases align to TRBD2. The CDR3 contains 16 residues. The germline CDR1 and CDR2 sequences are DFQATT and SNEGSKA (reference sequence). V lost 6 bases to trimming and J lost 4 bases; unmatched junction nucleotides: 12. CDR3 sequence (DNA): TGCAGTGCCAGTACAACTAGCGGGGGAACATCAGATACGCAGTATTTT. Translation: CSASTTSGGTSDTQYF.

V gene TRBV6-5 combines with J gene TRBJ2-7; 13 bases match TRBD2. The V segment lost 1 base and the J segment 2 bases; nucleotides outside the gene matches: 2. CDR1 is MNHEY and CDR2 is SVGAGI in the germline V gene. The CDR3 runs 16 residues. The CDR3 DNA reads TGTGCCAGCAGTTACTTTACTAGCGGGGGGGCCTACGAGCAGTACTTC. Encoded protein: CASSYFTSGGAYEQYF.

J is TRBJ1-2 and V is TRBV5-1; 9 bases map to TRBD1. The germline V gene has CDR1 SGHRS and CDR2 YFSETQ. Unmatched junction bases numbered 4, after V lost 3 bases and J lost 1 base. CDR3 length: 15 amino acids. In DNA, the CDR3 is TGCGCCAGCAGCTCAACAGGGGGCGGTAACTATGGCTACACCTTC. The encoded protein is CASSSTGGGNYGYTF.

The chain joins TRBV5-1 to TRBJ2-7; TRBD2 might be the D (6 bases). The CDR3 length is 13 residues. V lost 6 bases, J lost 4 bases, and 14 bases lay in between. CDR1 is SGHRS, CDR2 YFSETQ, per germline. CDR3 protein: CASTPAGTYEQYF. The CDR3 region has the DNA TGCGCCAGCACCCCGGCTGGGACTTACGAGCAGTACTTC. The variable domain in full, completed from reference TRBV5-1 and TRBJ2-7, reads KAGVTQTPRYLIKTRGQQVTLSCSPISGHRSVSWYQQTPGQGLQFLFEYFSETQRNKGNFPGRFSGRQFSNSRSEMNVSTLELGDSALYLCASTPAGTYEQYFGPGTRLTVT.